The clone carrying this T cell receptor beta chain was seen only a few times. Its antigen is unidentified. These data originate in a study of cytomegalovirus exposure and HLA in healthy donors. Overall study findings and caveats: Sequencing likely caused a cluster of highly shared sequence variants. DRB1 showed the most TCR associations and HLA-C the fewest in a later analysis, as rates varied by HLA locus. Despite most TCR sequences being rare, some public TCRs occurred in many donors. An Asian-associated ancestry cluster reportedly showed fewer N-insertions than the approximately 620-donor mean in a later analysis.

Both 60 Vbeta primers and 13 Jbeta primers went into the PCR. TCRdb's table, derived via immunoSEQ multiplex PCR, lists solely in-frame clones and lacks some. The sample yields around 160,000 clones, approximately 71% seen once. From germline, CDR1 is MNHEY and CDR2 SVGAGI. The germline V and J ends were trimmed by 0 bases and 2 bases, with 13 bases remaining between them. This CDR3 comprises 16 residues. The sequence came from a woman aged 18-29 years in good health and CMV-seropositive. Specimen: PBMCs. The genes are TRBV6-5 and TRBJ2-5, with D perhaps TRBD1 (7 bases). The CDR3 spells CASSYSTQGGQETQYF. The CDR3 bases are TGTGCCAGCAGTTACTCGACTCAGGGGGGTCAAGAGACCCAGTACTTC.